This T cell receptor beta chain originates from a study of T cell responses to AZD1222 COVID-19 vaccine. Findings and limits, study-wide: Unmutated variant regions are reportedly the target of nearly half of TCRs that are spike-specific. The peak T cell response came first, and repertoires were sampled only after it.

In the case of this clone: What it recognizes is unknown.

Here immunoSEQ multiplex PCR was the method, and the copy in TCRdb shows in-frame clones only, minus some. The sample consists of over 120,000 clones, about 86% of them appearing once. The germline gives CDR1 ENHRY, CDR2 SYGVKD. The trim removed 9 bases at V and 0 bases at J, leaving 3 bases unmatched. The CDR3 runs to 13 residues. Sequenced here: peripheral blood, sampled 28 days after the second AZD1222 dose. This sequence originates from an adult who received the AZD1222 COVID-19 vaccine. V is TRBV10-3 and J is TRBJ1-1; 8 positions match TRBD1. The CDR3 DNA reads as TGTGCCATGGGACAGGCCATGAACACTGAAGCTTTCTTT. This translates into CAMGQAMNTEAFF.